The next 32 T cell receptor beta chains were all read from a single sample in a study of T cell responses to AZD1222 COVID-19 vaccine. The protocol was immunoSEQ multiplex PCR, while the TCRdb copy is restricted to in-frame clones and leaves out a portion. The data hold about 120,000 clones, with about 90% observed a single time. The input for sequencing was peripheral blood, taken on day 0 of AZD1222 vaccination. The receptors were gathered from an adult in good health.

CDR3 sequence (DNA): TGTGCGACAAGCGAAGTGGGGGGGAGTGAAAAACTGTTTTTT. Its translation is CATSEVGGSEKLFF. This chain connects TRBV7-2 to TRBJ1-4; tentatively, D is TRBD1 (5 bases). The V gene's germline CDR1 is SGHTA and CDR2 FQGNSA. This CDR3 region has 14 residues.

The V call is TRBV28, the J call TRBJ2-7; D is possibly TRBD1 (5 bases). There are 12 residues in the CDR3. Germline CDR1 reads MDHEN; CDR2 reads SYDVKM. V was pared by 5 bases and J by 7 bases, with 12 bases between. CDR3: CASSAGLREQYF. CDR3 bases: TGTGCCAGCAGTGCAGGGTTAAGGGAGCAGTACTTC.

This clone was seen once. The chain joins TRBV6-1 to TRBJ1-2; D is uncertain. Trimming removed 0 bases from V and 8 bases from J, with 10 bases in between. The V gene's germline CDR1 is MNHNS and CDR2 SASEGT. This CDR3 is 13 amino acids long. CDR3 sequence reads: CASSEAHPGGYTF. The CDR3 DNA sequence: TGTGCCAGCAGTGAAGCCCACCCCGGGGGCTACACCTTC.

The chain links TRBV18 to TRBJ2-3; D possibly corresponds to TRBD2 (7 bases). CDR1 and CDR2 from the germline V gene are KGHSH and LQKENI. Trimming left V 3 bases short and J 5 bases short, with 15 bases between. The CDR3 has 15 amino acids. CDR3 bases: TGTGCCAGCTCACCGGGGGGGGGCAATGGAGATACGCAGTATTTT. This gives the protein CASSPGGGNGDTQYF. Drawing the rest from reference TRBV18 and TRBJ2-3, the complete variable domain is NAGVMQNPRHLVRRRGQEARLRCSPMKGHSHVYWYRQLPEEGLKFMVYLQKENIIDESGMPKERFSAEFPKEGPSILRIQQVVRGDSAAYFCASSPGGGNGDTQYFGPGTRLTVL.

This clone occurred once. The chain is built from TRBV18 and TRBJ1-4; maybe TRBD1 (5 bases). The germline V gene has CDR1 KGHSH and CDR2 LQKENI. The CDR3 runs 13 residues. Trimming left V 3 bases short and J 7 bases short, with 9 bases between. The CDR3 reads CASSPLGVEKLFF. CDR3 in DNA: TGTGCCAGCTCACCTCTGGGGGTTGAAAAACTGTTTTTT. Using reference TRBV18 and TRBJ1-4 for the parts outside the CDR3, the full variable domain is NAGVMQNPRHLVRRRGQEARLRCSPMKGHSHVYWYRQLPEEGLKFMVYLQKENIIDESGMPKERFSAEFPKEGPSILRIQQVVRGDSAAYFCASSPLGVEKLFFGSGTQLSVL.

This rearrangement joins TRBV2 to TRBJ2-7; D ambiguous. CDR1 is SNHLY and CDR2 is FYNNEI in the germline V gene. The CDR3 has 11 residues. V was trimmed by 1 base and J by 9 bases, leaving 7 bases between them. CDR3 sequence (DNA): TGTGCCAGCAGTGAAGAGTTGTGGCAGTACTTC. Protein product: CASSEELWQYF.

V gene TRBV28 combines with J gene TRBJ2-7, with D hard to call. The CDR3 spans 14 residues. V was pared by 5 bases and J by 1 base, with 12 bases between. The V gene's germline CDR1 is MDHEN and CDR2 SYDVKM. CDR3 DNA: TGTGCCAGCAGTGACCGCCGCATTTCCTACGAGCAGTACTTC. Encoded protein: CASSDRRISYEQYF.

The rearrangement uses TRBV18 and TRBJ1-6; no firm D call. The CDR3 covers 16 residues. Germline CDR1 and CDR2: KGHSH and LQKENI. V lost 3 bases, J lost 7 bases, and 16 bases lay in between. The CDR3 sequence is CASSPLSRESNSPLHF. CDR3 coding DNA: TGTGCCAGCTCACCCTTATCGCGGGAGTCGAATTCACCCCTCCACTTT.

This chain connects TRBV24-1 to TRBJ2-2, with a possible D match to TRBD1 (5 bases). The ends were cut back, 5 bases at V and 7 bases at J, with 10 bases in the middle. CDR1 is KGHDR and CDR2 is SFDVKD in the germline V gene. This CDR3 region has 13 residues. CDR3 DNA sequence: TGTGCCACCAGTGGCCCCGACAGCGGGGAGCTGTTTTTT. Translation: CATSGPDSGELFF.

This clone came up once. The chain combines TRBV28 with TRBJ2-7; no definite D call. The germline CDR1 and CDR2 sequences are MDHEN and SYDVKM. The ends were cut back, 3 bases at V and 2 bases at J, with 14 bases in the middle. This CDR3 contains 15 residues. The CDR3 spells CASSFTGWQAYEQYF. The CDR3, as DNA: TGTGCCAGCAGTTTCACGGGTTGGCAGGCCTACGAGCAGTACTTC. The full variable domain, completed using reference TRBV28 and TRBJ2-7, is DVKVTQSSRYLVKRTGEKVFLECVQDMDHENMFWYRQDPGLGLRLIYFSYDVKMKEKGDIPEGYSVSREKKERFSLILESASTNQTSMYLCASSFTGWQAYEQYFGPGTRLTVT.

This clone has only one observation. V and J are TRBV5-1 and TRBJ1-1; no definite D call. The CDR3 spans 15 residues. CDR1 SGHRS and CDR2 YFSETQ come from the germline V gene. Trimming cost V 4 bases and J 1 base, with 14 bases left between them. CDR3 residues: CASSRTTAQNTEAFF. CDR3 coding DNA: TGCGCCAGCAGCCGGACGACGGCGCAGAACACTGAAGCTTTCTTT.

A note on this clone: A read error may explain this, as a much larger clone is one base away. Other DNA sequences of this sample code for an identical CDR3. V is TRBV6-4 and J is TRBJ2-2, with TRBD2 matching 10 bases. Germline values: CDR1 MRHNA, CDR2 SNTAGT. This CDR3 contains 14 residues. J was trimmed by 8 bases and V by 4 bases; bases with no gene match: 4. The CDR3 coding sequence is TGTGCCAGCAGTGCTAGCGGGAGCACTGGGGAGCTGTTTTTT. It translates to CASSASGSTGELFF.

This clone has a single count. The chain uses TRBV28 and TRBJ1-1; D is uncertain. This CDR3 contains 16 residues. Trimming removed 3 bases from V and 1 base from J, with 15 bases in between. Germline V gene sequence: CDR1 MDHEN, CDR2 SYDVKM. The CDR3: CASSFLSGGSNTEAFF. DNA of the CDR3: TGTGCCAGCAGTTTTTTGTCCGGAGGTTCGAACACTGAAGCTTTCTTT. The variable domain in full, completed from reference TRBV28 and TRBJ1-1, reads DVKVTQSSRYLVKRTGEKVFLECVQDMDHENMFWYRQDPGLGLRLIYFSYDVKMKEKGDIPEGYSVSREKKERFSLILESASTNQTSMYLCASSFLSGGSNTEAFFGQGTRLTVV.

The chain employs TRBV18 and TRBJ2-1, with a possible D match to TRBD1 (6 bases). V lost 3 bases and J lost 4, with 7 bases in between. The CDR3 extends over 13 amino acids. Germline-derived CDR1 and CDR2 are KGHSH and LQKENI. This CDR3 is CASSPGAYNEQFF. The CDR3 DNA reads TGTGCCAGCTCACCGGGGGCGTACAATGAGCAGTTCTTC. Drawing the rest from reference TRBV18 and TRBJ2-1, the complete variable domain is NAGVMQNPRHLVRRRGQEARLRCSPMKGHSHVYWYRQLPEEGLKFMVYLQKENIIDESGMPKERFSAEFPKEGPSILRIQQVVRGDSAAYFCASSPGAYNEQFFGPGTRLTVL.

The chain has TRBV18 and TRBJ1-2; 9 nucleotides agree with TRBD1. V lost 2 bases and J lost 4; bases outside the gene matches: 2. This CDR3 has 14 amino acids. Germline V lookup: CDR1 KGHSH, CDR2 LQKENI. Here the CDR3 reads CASSPKTGGYGYTF. In DNA form, the CDR3 reads TGTGCCAGCTCACCAAAGACAGGGGGCTATGGCTACACCTTC.

The chain combines TRBV18 with TRBJ1-1; weak D call: TRBD1 (5 bases). Germline CDR1 KGHSH, CDR2 LQKENI. The V end lost 3 bases, the J end lost 5 bases, and 16 bases lay between the germline ends. The CDR3 contains 15 residues. The CDR3 region is CASSPSSAGYTEAFF. The CDR3 bases are TGTGCCAGCTCACCTAGTTCGGCAGGGTATACTGAAGCTTTCTTT.

The rearrangement joins TRBV3-1 (or the pseudogene TRBV3-2) to TRBJ2-3; no reliable D call. The CDR3 spans 15 residues. CDR1 is LGHDT and CDR2 is YNNKEL in the germline V gene (reference sequence). Trimming stripped 0 bases from V and 4 bases from J, with 11 bases between. In DNA, the CDR3 is TGTGCCAGCAGCCAAGATAATAGATTGCCAGATACGCAGTATTTT. It translates to CASSQDNRLPDTQYF.

The chain combines TRBV11-2 with TRBJ1-6; D may be TRBD1 (6 bases). The CDR3 spans 14 residues. Germline CDR1 reads SGHAT; CDR2 reads FQNNGV. The V end lost 5 bases, the J end lost 9 bases, and 14 bases lay between the germline ends. CDR3 region: CASSRRGVSSPLHF. The CDR3, as DNA: TGTGCCAGCAGCCGCAGGGGTGTTAGTTCACCCCTCCACTTT.

This sequence joins TRBV6-1 and TRBJ1-1; the D gene is possibly TRBD1 (5 bases). The CDR3 is 14 amino acids. Deletions cut 2 bases from V and 10 bases from J, with 17 bases between. In germline, CDR1 is MNHNS, CDR2 SASEGT. The DNA for the CDR3 is TGTGCCAGCAGTGAACATCTGAAAGGGACTCCAGCTTTCTTT. It is translated as CASSEHLKGTPAFF.

The chain couples TRBV19 to TRBJ2-1; 7 nucleotides agree with TRBD1. This CDR3 contains 14 residues. CDR1 is LNHDA, CDR2 SQIVND, per germline (reference sequence). V lost 6 bases to trimming and J lost 8 bases; unmatched junction nucleotides: 10. For the CDR3, the DNA is TGTGCCAGTAGCCCAGGGGGTTTGTATGATGAGCAGTTCTTC. Translated, it gives CASSPGGLYDEQFF.

This rearrangement joins TRBV7-3 to TRBJ1-1; no clear D gene. CDR1 and CDR2 (germline): SGHTA, FQGTGA. V was shortened by 5 bases and J by 4 bases, with 8 bases between the two germline ends. The CDR3 consists of 12 residues. CDR3 residues: CASSPVGTEAFF. The CDR3 nucleotides read TGTGCCAGCAGCCCGGTGGGCACTGAAGCTTTCTTT.

The chain joins TRBV10-1 to TRBJ2-3; tentatively, D is TRBD2 (6 bases). V was pared by 3 bases and J by 1 base, with 11 bases between. CDR1 is WNHNN, CDR2 SYGVQD, per germline (reference sequence). The CDR3 contains 15 residues. This CDR3 reads CASSDGGVGTDTQYF. The CDR3 DNA reads as TGCGCCAGCAGTGACGGGGGTGTTGGCACAGATACGCAGTATTTT.

Details on this clone: Other DNA sequences in this specimen translate into the identical CDR3. The chain has TRBV29-1 and TRBJ1-1; no clear D gene. The germline V and J ends were trimmed by 3 bases and 0 bases, with 8 bases remaining between them. Germline values: CDR1 SQVTM, CDR2 ANQGSEA. This CDR3 region has 13 residues. The CDR3, as DNA: TGCAGCGTTGAGCCGGGGTTGAACACTGAAGCTTTCTTT. It encodes CSVEPGLNTEAFF.

The CDR3 protein is CASKVGSSGANVLTF. CDR3 nucleotides: TGTGCCAGCAAGGTGGGGAGCTCTGGGGCCAACGTCCTGACTTTC. This chain links TRBV6-5 with TRBJ2-6, with a tentative D call TRBD2 (5 bases). The germline V and J ends were trimmed by 7 bases and 0 bases, with 10 bases remaining between them. The germline CDR1 and CDR2 sequences are MNHEY and SVGAGI. CDR3 length equals 15 residues.

The J gene is TRBJ1-1, the V gene TRBV5-4; 10 bases match TRBD1. The CDR3 is made up of 15 amino acids. Looked up from germline, CDR1 is SGHNT and CDR2 is YYREEE (reference sequence). The ends lost 2 bases at V and 0 bases at J; junction bases unmatched: 1. CDR3 amino acids: CASSFGTGVNTEAFF. The CDR3 coding sequence is TGTGCCAGCAGCTTCGGGACAGGGGTGAACACTGAAGCTTTCTTT.

This clone was detected a few times. The rearrangement joins TRBV18 to TRBJ1-2; no clear D gene. CDR1 and CDR2 from the germline V gene are KGHSH and LQKENI. The CDR3 totals 17 residues. V was pared by 2 bases and J by 0 bases, with 16 bases between. The CDR3 is CASSPVEGPVANYGYTF. Here the CDR3 DNA reads TGTGCCAGCTCACCAGTGGAAGGCCCCGTAGCTAACTATGGCTACACCTTC.

This chain links TRBV12-3 or TRBV12-4 with TRBJ1-6, with a tentative D call TRBD1 (5 bases). The CDR3 extends over 13 amino acids. Trimming stripped 5 bases from V and 10 bases from J, with 12 bases between. CDR3 loop: CASSGREGSPLHF. The DNA of the CDR3 is TGTGCCAGCAGTGGGAGGGAGGGGTCACCCCTCCACTTT.

This chain links TRBV2 with TRBJ1-4, with D uncertain. The germline V and J ends were trimmed by 8 bases and 6 bases, with 16 bases remaining between them. The germline V gene encodes CDR1 SNHLY and CDR2 FYNNEI. The CDR3 has 14 residues. This CDR3 reads CASGMTLRHEKLFF. CDR3 coding DNA: TGTGCCAGCGGGATGACCCTCCGACATGAAAAACTGTTTTTT.

In its sample, this clone was seen once. This rearrangement joins TRBV5-8 to TRBJ1-2, with D hard to call. CDR1 is SGHTS, CDR2 YDEGEE, per germline. Trimming took off 6 bases at V and 2 bases at J, with 17 bases between the two ends. The CDR3 runs 15 residues. The CDR3 coding sequence is TGTGCCAGCATCAAACACCGAGCGGGGAACTATGGCTACACCTTC. Translating gives CASIKHRAGNYGYTF.

This clone has only one observation. This chain connects TRBV18 to TRBJ1-2; D gene ambiguous. Germline assignment: CDR1 KGHSH and CDR2 LQKENI. Trimming cost V 2 bases and J 5 bases, with 6 bases left between them. The CDR3 sequence is 12 residues long. Here the CDR3 DNA reads TGTGCCAGCTCACCAACAGAGTATGGCTACACCTTC. Translation: CASSPTEYGYTF.

V is TRBV29-1 and J is TRBJ1-1; 10 bases fit TRBD1. Germline CDR1 reads SQVTM; CDR2 reads ANQGSEA. This CDR3 spans 13 amino acids. V gave up 3 bases and J gave up 4 bases; unmatched junction bases: 2. CDR3 region: CSVDRTGGTEAFF. In DNA form, the CDR3 reads TGCAGCGTTGACAGGACAGGGGGCACTGAAGCTTTCTTT.

This chain joins TRBV20-1 and TRBJ1-2; D perhaps matches TRBD1 (6 bases). The CDR3 consists of 14 residues. Germline V gene sequence: CDR1 DFQATT, CDR2 SNEGSKA (reference sequence). Trimming cost V 3 bases and J 4 bases, with 15 bases left between them. The CDR3 protein is CSASVAQGSYGYTF. The CDR3, as DNA: TGCAGTGCTAGTGTCGCGCAGGGGAGCTATGGCTACACCTTC.